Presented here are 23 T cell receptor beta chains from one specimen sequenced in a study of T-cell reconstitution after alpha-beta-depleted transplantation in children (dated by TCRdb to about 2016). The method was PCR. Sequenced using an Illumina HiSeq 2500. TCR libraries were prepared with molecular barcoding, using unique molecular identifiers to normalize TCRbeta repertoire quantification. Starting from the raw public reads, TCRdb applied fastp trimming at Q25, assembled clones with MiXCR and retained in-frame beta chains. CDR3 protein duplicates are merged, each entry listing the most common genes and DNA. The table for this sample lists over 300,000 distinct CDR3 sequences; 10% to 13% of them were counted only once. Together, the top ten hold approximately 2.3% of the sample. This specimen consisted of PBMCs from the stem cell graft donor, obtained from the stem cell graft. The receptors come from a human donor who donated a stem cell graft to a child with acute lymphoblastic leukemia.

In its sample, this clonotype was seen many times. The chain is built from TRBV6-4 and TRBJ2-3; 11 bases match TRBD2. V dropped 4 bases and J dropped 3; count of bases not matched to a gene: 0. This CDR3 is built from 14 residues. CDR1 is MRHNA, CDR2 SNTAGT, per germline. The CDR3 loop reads CASSGTSGTDTQYF. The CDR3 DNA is TGTGCCAGCAGTGGGACTAGCGGGACAGATACGCAGTATTTT.

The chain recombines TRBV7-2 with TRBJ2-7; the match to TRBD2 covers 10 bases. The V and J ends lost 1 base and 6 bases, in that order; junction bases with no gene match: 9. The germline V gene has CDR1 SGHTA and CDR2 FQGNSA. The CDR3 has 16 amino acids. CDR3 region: CASSLGPIAGGLEQYF. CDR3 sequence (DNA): TGTGCCAGCAGCTTAGGCCCCATAGCGGGAGGTCTCGAGCAGTACTTC.

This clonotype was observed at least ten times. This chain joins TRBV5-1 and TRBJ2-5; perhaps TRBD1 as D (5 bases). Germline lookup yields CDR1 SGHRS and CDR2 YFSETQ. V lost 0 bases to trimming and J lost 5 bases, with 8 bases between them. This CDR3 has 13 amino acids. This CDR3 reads CASSLVPGETQYF. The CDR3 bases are TGCGCCAGCAGCTTGGTTCCAGGGGAGACCCAGTACTTC.

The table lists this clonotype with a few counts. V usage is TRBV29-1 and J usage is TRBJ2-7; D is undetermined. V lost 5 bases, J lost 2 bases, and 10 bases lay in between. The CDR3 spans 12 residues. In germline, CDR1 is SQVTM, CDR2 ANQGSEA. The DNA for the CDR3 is TGCAGCGTTCTCCTGGAGACCTACGAGCAGTACTTC. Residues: CSVLLETYEQYF.

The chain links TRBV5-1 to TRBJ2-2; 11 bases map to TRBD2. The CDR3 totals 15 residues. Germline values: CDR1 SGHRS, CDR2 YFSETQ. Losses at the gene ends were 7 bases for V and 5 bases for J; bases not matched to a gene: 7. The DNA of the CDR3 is TGCGCCAGCGCATTGGGACTAGCGGAAACCGGGGAGCTGTTTTTT. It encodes CASALGLAETGELFF.

The DNA of the CDR3 is TGCAGTGCGCCGACGACTAGTGGGGCAGATACGCAGTATTTT. Encoded protein: CSAPTTSGADTQYF. The chain combines TRBV20-1 with TRBJ2-3; possibly TRBD2 for D (6 bases). Germline V gene sequence: CDR1 DFQATT, CDR2 SNEGSKA (reference sequence). V was shortened by 6 bases and J by 4 bases, with 17 bases between the two germline ends. The CDR3 length is 14 residues.

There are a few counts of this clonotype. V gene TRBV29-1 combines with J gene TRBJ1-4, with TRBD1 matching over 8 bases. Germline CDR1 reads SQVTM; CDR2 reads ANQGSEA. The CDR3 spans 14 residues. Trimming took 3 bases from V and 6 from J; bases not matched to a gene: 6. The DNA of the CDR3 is TGCAGCGTTGACCCGACAGGGGCCTATGAAAAACTGTTTTTT. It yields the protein CSVDPTGAYEKLFF.

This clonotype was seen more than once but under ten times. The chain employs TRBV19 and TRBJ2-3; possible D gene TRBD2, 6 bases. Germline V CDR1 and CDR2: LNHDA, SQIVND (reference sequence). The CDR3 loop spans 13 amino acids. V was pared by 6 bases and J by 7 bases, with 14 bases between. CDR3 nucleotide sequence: TGTGCCAGTAGACCGGCGGCGGGGAATACGCAGTATTTT. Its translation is CASRPAAGNTQYF.

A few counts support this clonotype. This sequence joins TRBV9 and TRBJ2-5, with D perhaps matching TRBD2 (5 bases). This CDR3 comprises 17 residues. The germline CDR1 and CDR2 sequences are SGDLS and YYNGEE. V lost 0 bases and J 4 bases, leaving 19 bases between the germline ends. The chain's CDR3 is CASSVDPEESVIETQYF. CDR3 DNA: TGTGCCAGCAGCGTAGACCCGGAGGAGTCTGTCATAGAGACCCAGTACTTC.

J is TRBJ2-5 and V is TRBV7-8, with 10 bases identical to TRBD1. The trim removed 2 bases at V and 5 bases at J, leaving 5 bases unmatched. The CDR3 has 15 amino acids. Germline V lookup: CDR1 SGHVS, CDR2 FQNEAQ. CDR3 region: CASSLMGQGLETQYF. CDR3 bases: TGTGCCAGCAGCTTAATGGGACAGGGGCTGGAGACCCAGTACTTC.

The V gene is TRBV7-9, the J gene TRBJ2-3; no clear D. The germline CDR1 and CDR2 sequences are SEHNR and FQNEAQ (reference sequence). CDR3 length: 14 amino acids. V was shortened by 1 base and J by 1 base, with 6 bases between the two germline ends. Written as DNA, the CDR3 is TGTGCCAGCAGCTTAGATGACGGCACAGATACGCAGTATTTT. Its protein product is CASSLDDGTDTQYF.

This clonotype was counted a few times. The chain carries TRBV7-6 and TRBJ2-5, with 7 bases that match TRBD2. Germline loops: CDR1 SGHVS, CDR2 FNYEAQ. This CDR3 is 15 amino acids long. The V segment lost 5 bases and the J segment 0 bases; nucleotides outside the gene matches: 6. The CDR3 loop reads CASSPIGGNQETQYF. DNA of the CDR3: TGTGCCAGCAGCCCTATCGGGGGGAACCAAGAGACCCAGTACTTC.

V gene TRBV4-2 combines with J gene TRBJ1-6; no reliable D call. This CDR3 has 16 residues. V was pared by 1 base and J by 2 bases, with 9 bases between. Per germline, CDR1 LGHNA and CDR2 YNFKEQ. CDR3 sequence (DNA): TGTGCCAGCAGCCAAGTTTCGGGGACCTATAATTCACCCCTCCACTTT. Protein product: CASSQVSGTYNSPLHF.

In DNA form, the CDR3 reads TGTGCCACGGGACTAGCGGGATTAGCCTACGAGCAGTACTTC. This gives the protein CATGLAGLAYEQYF. This chain uses TRBV7-9 with TRBJ2-7; TRBD2 matches 13 bases. V shed 10 bases and J 2 bases; nucleotides not matched to a gene: 5. Germline loops: CDR1 SEHNR, CDR2 FQNEAQ (reference sequence). This CDR3 spans 14 amino acids.

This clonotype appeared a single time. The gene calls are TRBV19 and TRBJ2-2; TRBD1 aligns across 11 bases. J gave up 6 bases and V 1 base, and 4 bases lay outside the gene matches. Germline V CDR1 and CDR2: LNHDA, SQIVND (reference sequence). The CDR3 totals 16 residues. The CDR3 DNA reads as TGTGCCAGTAGTATAGCAGGGACAGGGGGTTCCGGGGAGCTGTTTTTT. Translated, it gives CASSIAGTGGSGELFF.

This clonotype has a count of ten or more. CDR3 DNA sequence: TGCGCCAGCAGCCCCGGGACAGGGAGTCCTCTCTTTACCTACGAGCAGTACTTC. It translates to CASSPGTGSPLFTYEQYF. V gene TRBV5-1 combines with J gene TRBJ2-7; 9 bases agree with TRBD1. The CDR3 length is 18 residues. The ends lost 4 bases at V and 2 bases at J; junction bases unmatched: 16. CDR1 is SGHRS, CDR2 YFSETQ, per germline.

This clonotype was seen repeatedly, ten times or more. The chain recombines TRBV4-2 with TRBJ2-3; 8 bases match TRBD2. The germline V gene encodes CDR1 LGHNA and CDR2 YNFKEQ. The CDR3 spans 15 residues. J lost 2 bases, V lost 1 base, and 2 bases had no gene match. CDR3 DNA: TGTGCCAGCAGCCAAGCCGGGGGGGCCACAGATACGCAGTATTTT. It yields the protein CASSQAGGATDTQYF.

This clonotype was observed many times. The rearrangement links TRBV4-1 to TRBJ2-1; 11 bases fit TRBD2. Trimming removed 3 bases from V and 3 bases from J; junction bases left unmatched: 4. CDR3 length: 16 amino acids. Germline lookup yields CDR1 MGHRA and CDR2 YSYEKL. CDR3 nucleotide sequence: TGCGCCAGCAGCCAGGATGGGACTAGCGGCTACAATGAGCAGTTCTTC. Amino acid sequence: CASSQDGTSGYNEQFF.

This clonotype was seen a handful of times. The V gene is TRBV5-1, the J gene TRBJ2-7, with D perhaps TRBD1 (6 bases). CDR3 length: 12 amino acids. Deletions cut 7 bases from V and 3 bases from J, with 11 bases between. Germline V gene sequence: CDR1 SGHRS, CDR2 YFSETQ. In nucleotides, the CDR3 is TGCGCCAGCGGGGACATCTTCTACGAGCAGTACTTC. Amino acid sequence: CASGDIFYEQYF.

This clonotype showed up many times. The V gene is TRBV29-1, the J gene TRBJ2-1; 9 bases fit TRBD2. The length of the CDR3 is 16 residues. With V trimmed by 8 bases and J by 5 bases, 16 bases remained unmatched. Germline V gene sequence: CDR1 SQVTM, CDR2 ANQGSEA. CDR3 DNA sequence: TGCAGCTCTGAGGGGCGGCGGGAGGGAGATCACAATGAGCAGTTCTTC. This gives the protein CSSEGRREGDHNEQFF.

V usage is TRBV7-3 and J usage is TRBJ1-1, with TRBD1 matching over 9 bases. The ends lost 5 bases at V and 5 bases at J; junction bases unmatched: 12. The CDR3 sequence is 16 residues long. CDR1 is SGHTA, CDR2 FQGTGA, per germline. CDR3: CASSKRSGQGRTEAFF. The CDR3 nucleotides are TGTGCCAGCAGCAAACGATCGGGACAGGGAAGAACTGAAGCTTTCTTT. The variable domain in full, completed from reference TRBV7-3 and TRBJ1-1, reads GAGVSQTPSNKVTEKGKYVELRCDPISGHTALYWYRQSLGQGPEFLIYFQGTGAADDSGLPNDRFFAVRPEGSVSTLKIQRTERGDSAVYLCASSKRSGQGRTEAFFGQGTRLTVV.

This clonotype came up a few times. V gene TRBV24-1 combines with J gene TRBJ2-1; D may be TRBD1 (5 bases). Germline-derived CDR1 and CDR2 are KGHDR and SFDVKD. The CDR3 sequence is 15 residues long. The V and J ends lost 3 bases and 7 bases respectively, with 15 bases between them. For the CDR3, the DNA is TGTGCCACCAGTGATCGGACACCCCAAGGGAATGAGCAGTTCTTC. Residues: CATSDRTPQGNEQFF.

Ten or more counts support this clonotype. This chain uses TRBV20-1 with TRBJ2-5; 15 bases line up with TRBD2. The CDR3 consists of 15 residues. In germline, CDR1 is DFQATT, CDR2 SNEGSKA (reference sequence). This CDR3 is CSARGLAGGGETQYF. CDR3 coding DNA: TGCAGCGCGAGGGGACTAGCGGGAGGAGGAGAGACCCAGTACTTC.